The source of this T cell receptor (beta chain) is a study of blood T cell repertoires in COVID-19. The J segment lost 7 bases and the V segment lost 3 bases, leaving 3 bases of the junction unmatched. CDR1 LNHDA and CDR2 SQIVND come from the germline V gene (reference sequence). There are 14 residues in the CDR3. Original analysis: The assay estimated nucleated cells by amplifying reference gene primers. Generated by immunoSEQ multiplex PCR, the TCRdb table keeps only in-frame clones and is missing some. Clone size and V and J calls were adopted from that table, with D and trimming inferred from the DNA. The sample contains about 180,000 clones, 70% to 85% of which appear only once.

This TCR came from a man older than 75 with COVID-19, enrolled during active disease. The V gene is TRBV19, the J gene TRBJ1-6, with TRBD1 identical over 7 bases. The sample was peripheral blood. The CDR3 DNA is TGTGCCAGTAGTATTACAGGGGAGAATTCACCCCTCCACTTT. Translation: CASSITGENSPLHF.